The 22 T cell receptor beta chains below all came from one sample that was sequenced in a study of blood T cell repertoires in COVID-19. Repertoires were generated with immunoSEQ multiplex PCR, while TCRdb's copy carries only in-frame clones and drops some. This repertoire shows roughly 100,000 clones, around 73% found once; its top ten account for about 9.6%. Sample: peripheral blood. These receptors all stem from a man in his 60s with active or convalescent COVID-19.

The chain combines TRBV15 with TRBJ1-5; D ambiguous. The germline gives CDR1 LNHNV, CDR2 YYDKDF (reference sequence). The CDR3 has 14 amino acids. Between the trimmed V and J ends, which lost 5 bases and 7 bases, there was a span of 15 bases. The CDR3 loop reads CATSGLTSGQPQHF. The CDR3 nucleotides read TGTGCCACCAGCGGACTAACGAGTGGGCAGCCCCAGCATTTT.

The chain has TRBV6-5 and TRBJ2-7; TRBD1 agrees at 8 bases. The CDR3 has 13 amino acids. Germline V lookup: CDR1 MNHEY, CDR2 SVGAGI. Germline trimming cut 6 bases from V and 3 bases from J; bases unmatched to any gene: 4. CDR3 coding DNA: TGTGCCAGCAGCCTGGACAGGGACTACGAGCAGTACGTC. This encodes CASSLDRDYEQYV.

This sequence joins TRBV21-1 and TRBJ2-5; the tabulated D call, TRBD1, remains unverified against the DNA. TRBV21-1 is assigned pseudogene status. The CDR3 totals 14 residues. The CDR3 is CASVKRTAQETQYF. CDR3 bases: TGTGCCAGCGTAAAGAGGACAGCCCAAGAGACCCAGTACTTC.

V gene TRBV7-3 combines with J gene TRBJ2-1, with 9 bases aligning to TRBD1. Germline trimming cut 5 bases from V and 7 bases from J; bases unmatched to any gene: 6. The V gene's germline CDR1 is SGHTA and CDR2 FQGTGA. The CDR3 length is 14 residues. Written as DNA, the CDR3 is TGTGCCAGCAGCATATCGACAGGGGGAAATGAGCAGTTCTTC. It codes for CASSISTGGNEQFF.

This chain uses TRBV11-2 with TRBJ2-1; 8 bases match TRBD1. Germline lookup yields CDR1 SGHAT and CDR2 FQNNGV. This CDR3 region has 13 residues. V shed 3 bases, J shed 5 bases, and the junction held 0 bases outside the gene matches. DNA for the CDR3: TGTGCCAGCAGCTTGACAGGGGACAATGAGCAGTTCTTC. Protein product: CASSLTGDNEQFF.

The table lists this clone with a count of one. The same CDR3 is also encoded by other DNA sequences in this sample. The chain couples TRBV19 to TRBJ1-1; D not resolved. V lost 3 bases, J lost 5 bases, and 10 bases lay in between. The CDR3 loop spans 13 amino acids. The germline V gene encodes CDR1 LNHDA and CDR2 SQIVND (reference sequence). CDR3 residues: CASSMTSGTEAFF. DNA for the CDR3: TGTGCCAGTAGTATGACAAGTGGAACTGAAGCTTTCTTT.

A single count supports this clone. The chain carries TRBV4-1 and TRBJ1-5, with 7 nucleotides matching TRBD1. CDR1 and CDR2 (germline): MGHRA, YSYEKL. V was clipped by 3 bases and J by 0 bases; unmatched bases: 5. CDR3 length equals 16 residues. This CDR3 reads CASSHTTGLSNQPQHF. The CDR3 bases are TGCGCCAGCAGCCACACGACAGGGCTTAGCAATCAGCCCCAGCATTTT.

The chain has TRBV11-3 and TRBJ2-3; 7 nucleotides match TRBD2. In germline, CDR1 is SGHNT, CDR2 YENEEA. V lost 5 bases, J lost 0 bases, and 2 bases stayed unmatched. The CDR3 length is 14 residues. The CDR3: CASSGSGSTDTQYF. CDR3 DNA: TGTGCCAGCAGCGGTAGCGGGAGCACAGATACGCAGTATTTT.

This clone was observed once. This chain joins TRBV4-3 and TRBJ2-1; D is undetermined. The V end was cut by 0 bases, the J end by 6 bases, with 6 bases between. CDR3 length: 13 residues. Germline assignment: CDR1 LGHNA and CDR2 YSLEER. The CDR3 DNA sequence: TGCGCCAGCAGCCAAGAGGCCTTCAATGAGCAGTTCTTC. Encoded protein: CASSQEAFNEQFF.

The rearrangement uses TRBV6-2 or TRBV6-3 and TRBJ2-7; 9 nucleotides match TRBD2. V lost 6 bases and J lost 4; bases outside the gene matches: 7. The CDR3 has 14 amino acids. In germline, CDR1 is MNHEY, CDR2 SVGEGT. CDR3 sequence reads: CASSPAGLAYEQYV. The CDR3, as DNA: TGTGCCAGCAGCCCCGCCGGACTAGCGTACGAGCAGTACGTC.

The chain is built from TRBV2 and TRBJ2-5; D might be TRBD1 (6 bases). CDR3 length: 18 residues. The V gene's germline CDR1 is SNHLY and CDR2 FYNNEI. V was pared by 4 bases and J by 2 bases, with 23 bases between. This chain's CDR3 is CASSVPRDTHRRQETQYF. CDR3 DNA sequence: TGTGCCAGCAGTGTTCCCCGGGACACCCATCGGCGGCAAGAGACCCAGTACTTC.

DNA of the CDR3: TGTGCCAGCAGCGGACAGGGGATGGGCGGAAACACCATATATTTT. This encodes CASSGQGMGGNTIYF. The rearrangement links TRBV2 to TRBJ1-3, with 9 bases that match TRBD1. The CDR3 has 15 residues. Germline CDR1 reads SNHLY; CDR2 reads FYNNEI. V was clipped by 6 bases and J by 4 bases; unmatched bases: 7.

The chain joins TRBV5-4 to TRBJ2-1; 7 bases match TRBD2. Germline V gene sequence: CDR1 SGHNT, CDR2 YYREEE (reference sequence). This CDR3 is 15 amino acids long. The V segment lost 1 base and the J segment 8 bases; nucleotides outside the gene matches: 9. The CDR3 reads CASSLSLAEWDEQFF. CDR3 nucleotides: TGTGCCAGCAGCTTGTCCCTAGCGGAGTGGGATGAGCAGTTCTTC.

This chain connects TRBV5-4 to TRBJ2-3; 8 positions agree with TRBD2. Germline CDR1 SGHNT, CDR2 YYREEE (reference sequence). Trimming cost V 1 base and J 1 base; bases outside gene matches: 2. There are 15 residues in the CDR3. The CDR3, as DNA: TGTGCCAGCAGCTTGATTAGCGGGGGCACAGATACGCAGTATTTT. Translated: CASSLISGGTDTQYF.

As for this clone: One end of the junction is discordant with germline, which a read error may explain. The chain recombines TRBV24-1 with TRBJ1-2; weak D call: TRBD1 (5 bases). The germline gives CDR1 KGHDR, CDR2 SFDVKD. The CDR3 contains 12 residues. The CDR3 protein is CASSGGDYGYTF. The DNA for the CDR3 is TGTGCCTCCAGTGGGGGGGACTATGGCTACACCTTC.

The chain links TRBV27 to TRBJ2-3, with D unclear. CDR3 size: 14 residues. Germline V gene lookup returns CDR1 MNHEY and CDR2 SMNVEV (reference sequence). Trimming left V 2 bases short and J 5 bases short, with 11 bases between. The CDR3 region has the DNA TGTGCCAGCAGTTTAAGGCAGACAAAAGATACGCAGTATTTT. Translating it yields CASSLRQTKDTQYF.

This chain connects TRBV7-2 to TRBJ1-6; a possible D gene is TRBD1 (5 bases). Germline V gene data show CDR1 as SGHTA and CDR2 as FQGNSA. V was cut by 1 base and J by 8 bases, with 15 bases left in between. The CDR3 spans 16 residues. Here the CDR3 reads CASSLVGHSTDSPLHF. CDR3 nucleotides: TGTGCCAGCAGCTTAGTAGGACACTCTACGGATTCACCCCTCCACTTT.

The chain links TRBV19 to TRBJ1-2; tentative D call: TRBD1 (6 bases). The CDR3 runs 13 residues. V was clipped by 7 bases and J by 10 bases, with 19 bases between them. Looked up from germline, CDR1 is LNHDA and CDR2 is SQIVND (reference sequence). This chain's CDR3 is CASTVDSFTDYTF. CDR3 sequence (DNA): TGTGCCAGTACTGTGGACAGTTTCACTGACTACACCTTC.

The gene calls are TRBV27 and TRBJ2-7, with a tentative D call TRBD2 (5 bases). Germline lookup yields CDR1 MNHEY and CDR2 SMNVEV (reference sequence). The length of the CDR3 is 13 residues. The V end lost 5 bases, the J end lost 2 bases, and 10 bases lay between the germline ends. CDR3 bases: TGTGCCAGCAGTCTACTAGGGACCTACGAGCAGTACTTC. Protein product: CASSLLGTYEQYF.

The rearrangement uses TRBV2 and TRBJ2-1, with 7 bases lining up with TRBD2. The CDR3 extends over 13 amino acids. The V gene's germline CDR1 is SNHLY and CDR2 FYNNEI. Germline trimming cut 4 bases from V and 7 bases from J; bases unmatched to any gene: 4. CDR3 coding DNA: TGTGCCAGCAGTGCAGGGCGGGAGAATGAGCAGTTCTTC. This codes for CASSAGRENEQFF. The full variable domain, with the rest looked up from reference TRBV2 and TRBJ2-1, is EPEVTQTPSHQVTQMGQEVILRCVPISNHLYFYWYRQILGQKVEFLVSFYNNEISEKSEIFDDQFSVERPDGSNFTLKIRSTKLEDSAMYFCASSAGRENEQFFGPGTRLTVL.

V and J are TRBV4-2 and TRBJ2-3; TRBD2 might be the D (6 bases). The CDR3 totals 21 residues. Germline V gene data show CDR1 as LGHNA and CDR2 as YNFKEQ. V was pared by 0 bases and J by 4 bases, with 29 bases between. CDR3 loop: CASSQDPGRFRTRLSSDTQYF. In DNA, the CDR3 is TGTGCCAGCAGCCAAGACCCGGGGAGGTTTCGGACTCGATTAAGTTCAGATACGCAGTATTTT.

This chain connects TRBV28 to TRBJ2-5; D may be TRBD1 (6 bases). The germline CDR1 and CDR2 sequences are MDHEN and SYDVKM. Trimming cost V 4 bases and J 5 bases, with 8 bases left between them. The CDR3 runs to 12 residues. The CDR3 loop reads CASSSQGETQYF. As DNA, the CDR3 is TGTGCCAGCAGTTCACAGGGCGAGACCCAGTACTTC.